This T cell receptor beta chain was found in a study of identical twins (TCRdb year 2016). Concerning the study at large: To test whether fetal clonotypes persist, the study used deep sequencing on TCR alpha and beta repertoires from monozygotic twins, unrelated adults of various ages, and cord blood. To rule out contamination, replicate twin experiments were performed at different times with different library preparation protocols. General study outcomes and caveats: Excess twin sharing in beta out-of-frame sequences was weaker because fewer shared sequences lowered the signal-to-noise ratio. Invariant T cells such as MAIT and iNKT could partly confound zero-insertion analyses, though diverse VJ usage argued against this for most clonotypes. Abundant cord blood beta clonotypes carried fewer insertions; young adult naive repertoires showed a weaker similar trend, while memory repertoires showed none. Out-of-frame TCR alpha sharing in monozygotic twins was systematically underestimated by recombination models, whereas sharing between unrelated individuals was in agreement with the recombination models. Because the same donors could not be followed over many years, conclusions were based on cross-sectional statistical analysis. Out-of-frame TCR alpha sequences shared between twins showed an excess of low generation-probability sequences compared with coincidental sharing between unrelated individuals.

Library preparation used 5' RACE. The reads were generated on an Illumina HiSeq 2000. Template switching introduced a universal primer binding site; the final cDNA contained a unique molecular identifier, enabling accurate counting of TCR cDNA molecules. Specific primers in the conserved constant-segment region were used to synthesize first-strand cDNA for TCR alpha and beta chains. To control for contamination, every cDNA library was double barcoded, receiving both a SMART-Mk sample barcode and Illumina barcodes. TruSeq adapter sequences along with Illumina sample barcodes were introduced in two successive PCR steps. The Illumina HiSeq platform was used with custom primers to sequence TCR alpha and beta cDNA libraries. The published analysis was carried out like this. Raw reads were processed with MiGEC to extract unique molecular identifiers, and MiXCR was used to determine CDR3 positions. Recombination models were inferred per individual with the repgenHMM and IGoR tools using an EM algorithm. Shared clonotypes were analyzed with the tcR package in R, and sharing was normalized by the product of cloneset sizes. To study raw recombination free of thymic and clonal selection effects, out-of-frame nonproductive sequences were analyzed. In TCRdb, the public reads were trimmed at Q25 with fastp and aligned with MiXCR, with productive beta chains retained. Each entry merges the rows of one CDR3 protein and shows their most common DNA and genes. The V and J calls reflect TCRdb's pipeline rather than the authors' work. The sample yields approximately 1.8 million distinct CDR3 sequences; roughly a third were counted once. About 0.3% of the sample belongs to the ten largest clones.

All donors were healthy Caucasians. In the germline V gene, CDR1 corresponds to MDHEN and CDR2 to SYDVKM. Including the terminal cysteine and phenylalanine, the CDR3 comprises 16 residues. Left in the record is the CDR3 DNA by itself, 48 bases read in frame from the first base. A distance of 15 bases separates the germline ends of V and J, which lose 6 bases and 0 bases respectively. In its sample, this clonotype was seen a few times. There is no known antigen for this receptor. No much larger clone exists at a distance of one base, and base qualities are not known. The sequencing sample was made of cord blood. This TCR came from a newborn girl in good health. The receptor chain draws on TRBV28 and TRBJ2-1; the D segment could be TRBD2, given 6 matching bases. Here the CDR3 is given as CASREGLLSSYNEQFF. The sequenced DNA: TGTGCCAGCAGGGAGGGACTTCTGAGCTCCTACAATGAGCAGTTCTTC.